One and the same sample provided the 16 T cell receptor beta chains below, sequenced in a study of graft-versus-host responses after intestinal transplantation. The data were produced by immunoSEQ multiplex PCR, yet TCRdb's version contains in-frame clones alone and is incomplete. This table has approximately 80,000 clones, 85% to 90% appearing once. Their target antigens are unknown. Sequencing used unstimulated CD4+ T cells sorted from spleen or lymph node cells, obtained before intestinal transplant. The receptors shown here come from a human donor who received an intestinal transplant.

The rearrangement joins TRBV21-1 to TRBJ2-2; TRBD2 is the table's D call and was not checked against the DNA. TRBV21-1 is designated a pseudogene. The CDR3 totals 19 residues. CDR3 nucleotides: TGTGCCAGCAGCCTCCTCCGAGGCGGGTACACGCCGAACACCGGGGAGCTGTTTTTT. Translating gives CASSLLRGGYTPNTGELFF.

V gene TRBV2 combines with J gene TRBJ1-2; D gene uncertain. The CDR3 totals 12 residues. Germline assignment: CDR1 SNHLY and CDR2 FYNNEI. The germline V and J ends were trimmed by 6 bases and 4 bases, with 9 bases remaining between them. This CDR3 reads CASRRESYGYTF. The CDR3 coding sequence is TGTGCCAGCAGGCGAGAGAGCTATGGCTACACCTTC.

The rearrangement joins TRBV29-1 to TRBJ1-1; no firm D call. The germline V and J ends were trimmed by 7 bases and 4 bases, with 16 bases remaining between them. Germline assignment: CDR1 SQVTM and CDR2 ANQGSEA. This CDR3 comprises 13 residues. The CDR3 here is CSAATRLSTEAFF. The CDR3 DNA reads as TGCAGCGCAGCGACGAGGCTAAGCACTGAAGCTTTCTTT.

This chain connects TRBV5-1 to TRBJ2-7; TRBD1 matches at 8 bases. Trimming took 1 base from V and 2 from J; bases not matched to a gene: 2. CDR1 is SGHRS and CDR2 is YFSETQ in the germline V gene. There are 14 residues in the CDR3. The CDR3 coding sequence is TGCGCCAGCAGCTTGCTGGACAGGGCCTACGAGCAGTACTTC. It codes for CASSLLDRAYEQYF.

The chain combines TRBV28 with TRBJ1-4; 7 bases agree with TRBD1. J was trimmed by 0 bases and V by 5 bases; bases with no gene match: 12. The CDR3 runs 18 residues. CDR1 and CDR2 from the germline V gene are MDHEN and SYDVKM. The CDR3 here is CASSAKGFRGATNEKLFF. Written as DNA, the CDR3 is TGTGCCAGCAGTGCCAAGGGCTTCAGGGGGGCAACTAATGAAAAACTGTTTTTT.

The J gene is TRBJ1-5, the V gene TRBV18; 9 positions match TRBD1. The CDR3 has 15 amino acids. Trimming removed 4 bases from V and 3 bases from J; junction bases left unmatched: 4. Germline CDR1 KGHSH, CDR2 LQKENI. Written as DNA, the CDR3 is TGTGCCAGCTCACTCGGGACAGGGCTCAATCAGCCCCAGCATTTT. This encodes CASSLGTGLNQPQHF.

This chain links TRBV5-6 with TRBJ1-3; D is uncertain. In germline, CDR1 is SGHDT, CDR2 YYEEEE. The CDR3 totals 18 residues. Trimming took 0 bases from V and 3 from J, leaving 19 bases between them. The CDR3 loop reads CASSLGEVRRLRGNTIYF. In nucleotides, the CDR3 is TGTGCCAGCAGCTTGGGTGAGGTCAGACGGCTCCGTGGAAACACCATATATTTT.

The chain links TRBV28 to TRBJ1-2; no clear D. Germline V lookup: CDR1 MDHEN, CDR2 SYDVKM. This CDR3 has 12 residues. Trimming left V 3 bases short and J 8 bases short, with 10 bases between. CDR3 in DNA: TGTGCCAGCAGTTTGGCTGCCAGGGGCTACACCTTC. Its protein is CASSLAARGYTF.

This clone was detected only once. The chain employs TRBV6-1 and TRBJ2-7, with 7 bases lining up with TRBD1. CDR3 length: 12 residues. Unmatched junction bases numbered 5, after V lost 6 bases and J lost 6 bases. Germline-derived CDR1 and CDR2 are MNHNS and SASEGT. CDR3 residues: CASRINRGEQYF. CDR3 coding DNA: TGTGCCAGCAGGATAAACAGGGGCGAGCAGTACTTC.

The rearrangement joins TRBV2 to TRBJ2-1; 7 bases match TRBD1. This CDR3 region has 15 residues. CDR1 and CDR2 (germline): SNHLY, FYNNEI. The trim removed 6 bases at V and 3 bases at J, leaving 8 bases unmatched. As DNA, the CDR3 is TGTGCCAGCAGCCCCGGGACAGTGCTCTACAATGAGCAGTTCTTC. Residues: CASSPGTVLYNEQFF.

V usage is TRBV9 and J usage is TRBJ2-7, with 13 bases fitting TRBD2. V was pared by 3 bases and J by 5 bases, with 5 bases of the junction left unmatched. CDR3 length: 15 amino acids. The germline gives CDR1 SGDLS, CDR2 YYNGEE. The DNA for the CDR3 is TGTGCCAGCAGCGCTGGACTAGCGGGAGTCCACGAGCAGTACTTC. Protein sequence: CASSAGLAGVHEQYF.

The J gene is TRBJ2-7, the V gene TRBV7-8; D might be TRBD2 (6 bases). CDR1 SGHVS and CDR2 FQNEAQ come from the germline V gene. V was cut by 1 base and J by 0 bases, with 13 bases left in between. The CDR3 sequence is 16 residues long. Written as DNA, the CDR3 is TGTGCCAGCAGCTTAGGGGGACTGGCTTCCTCCTACGAGCAGTACTTC. Residues: CASSLGGLASSYEQYF.

The rearrangement joins TRBV11-2 to TRBJ2-4; D is undetermined. Trimming pared 2 bases from V and 0 bases from J, leaving 8 bases between. This CDR3 contains 15 residues. Germline-derived CDR1 and CDR2 are SGHAT and FQNNGV. The DNA for the CDR3 is TGTGCCAGCAGCTTACCACAGATAGCCAAAAACATTCAGTACTTC. The encoded protein is CASSLPQIAKNIQYF.

The CDR3 coding sequence is TGCAGCGCCTTGGTCTGGGACAGGGCCAATTATGGCTACACCTTC. It translates to CSALVWDRANYGYTF. The chain uses TRBV29-1 and TRBJ1-2, with 9 bases fitting TRBD1. This CDR3 has 15 residues. Germline V lookup: CDR1 SQVTM, CDR2 ANQGSEA. With 7 bases clipped from V and 5 bases from J, the junction kept 14 bases outside the gene matches.

The chain employs TRBV28 and TRBJ2-7; 9 nucleotides agree with TRBD2. This CDR3 region has 16 residues. V trimming: 3 bases; J trimming: 1 base; junction bases outside the gene matches: 7. Germline-derived CDR1 and CDR2 are MDHEN and SYDVKM. The CDR3 DNA reads as TGTGCCAGCAGTTTCCGCACTAGCGGGCCTTCCTACGAGCAGTACTTC. Protein sequence: CASSFRTSGPSYEQYF. Full variable domain (missing parts from reference TRBV28 and TRBJ2-7): DVKVTQSSRYLVKRTGEKVFLECVQDMDHENMFWYRQDPGLGLRLIYFSYDVKMKEKGDIPEGYSVSREKKERFSLILESASTNQTSMYLCASSFRTSGPSYEQYFGPGTRLTVT.

The rearrangement joins TRBV11-2 to TRBJ1-4; a possible D gene is TRBD1 (5 bases). Germline-derived CDR1 and CDR2 are SGHAT and FQNNGV. The CDR3 spans 13 residues. The V and J ends lost 5 bases and 8 bases respectively, with 12 bases between them. Here the CDR3 reads CASSLWGGEKLFF. CDR3 DNA: TGTGCCAGCAGCCTTTGGGGGGGAGAAAAACTGTTTTTT.